A single T cell receptor beta chain is shown here with its context. Its matching antigen is unknown. The deep-level immunoSEQ assay was used. Data came from immunoSEQ multiplex PCR; TCRdb stores just in-frame clones and leaves some out. Found here are around 2.1 million clones, just over 90% of them singletons; the top ten hold 1.5% to 2%. V lost 4 bases, J lost 2 bases, and 13 bases lay in between. This CDR3 comprises 14 residues. This sample is drawn from a study of shared clonotypes between healthy human individuals. Background on the study: CD4 naive cells filled three plates per donor, CD4 memory three, CD8 naive two and CD8 memory one.

Naive CD8 cells were CD45RO-negative, positively selected for CCR7, excluding terminally differentiated effector memory CD45RA+ cells. Findings of the study overall: Lower generation probabilities were found for non-shared clonotypes than for those shared by all four donors.

Sample: naive CD8+ T cells from PBMCs. V is TRBV5-3 and J is TRBJ2-7, with D uncertain. TRBV5-3 is reported as an ORF; its role is uncertain. The clonotype originates from a man between 18 and 35 years old in good health. Some clones in this sample may be carry-over from other donors' samples. CDR3 loop: CARSAMDGAYEQYF. The CDR3 coding sequence is TGTGCCAGAAGCGCGATGGACGGAGCCTACGAGCAGTACTTC.